The sequence of this TCR beta chain was determined in a study of T cells in Graves' hyperthyroidism and ophthalmopathy. Not enrolled were patients with uncontrolled infection, other autoimmune disease, pregnancy or lactation. PBMCs were obtained from approximately 10 ml fresh peripheral blood. The CDR3 has 13 amino acids. J was trimmed by 6 bases and V by 5 bases; bases with no gene match: 5. Germline assignment: CDR1 LNHDA and CDR2 SQIVND (reference sequence). RNA transcripts gave rise to amplified TCR beta CDR3 regions. During a first-round RT-PCR of the TCR CDR3, the HTBI primer set was used. TCRdb fed the multiplex PCR reads into MiXCR, producing one record per CDR3 protein. This table has 500,000 to 600,000 distinct CDR3 sequences, 15% to 20% appearing once.

The TCR was taken from a man between 40 and 49 years old with Graves' ophthalmopathy. Sequenced material: blood. This chain links TRBV19 with TRBJ2-5, with 8 nucleotides matching TRBD1. CDR3 sequence (DNA): TGTGCCAGTAGTTACGGACAGGGACAGACCCAGTACTTC. Its translation is CASSYGQGQTQYF.